The 25 T cell receptor beta chains in this list originate from one sample, sequenced in a study of neurological immune-mediated disorders. In TCRdb, the 5' RACE reads were re-called with MiXCR into one record per CDR3 protein. The table lists some 66,000 distinct CDR3 sequences, approximately 3.7% of them singletons. The sample comprised PBMCs. All receptors come from a man aged 50-59 years with multiple sclerosis.

This clonotype occurred many times. V gene TRBV24-1 combines with J gene TRBJ2-1; possibly TRBD2 for D (6 bases). The CDR3 has 13 residues. The V gene lost 5 bases and the J gene lost 10 bases, with 14 bases spanning the gap. Germline CDR1 KGHDR, CDR2 SFDVKD. The CDR3, as DNA: TGTGCCACCAGTGGGGGACTTCGGGGGGAGCAGTTCTTC. Encoded protein: CATSGGLRGEQFF.

The chain uses TRBV6-6 and TRBJ2-1, with D possibly matching TRBD1 (6 bases). The CDR3 covers 14 residues. The germline V gene has CDR1 MNHNY and CDR2 SVGAGI (reference sequence). V lost 0 bases to trimming and J lost 6 bases, with 9 bases between them. The CDR3 nucleotides are TGTGCCAGCAGTTACTCGACAGGTCTCAATGAGCAGTTCTTC. This translates into CASSYSTGLNEQFF.

This clonotype was seen many times. V and J are TRBV5-4 and TRBJ2-5; 7 nucleotides match TRBD1. V lost 2 bases and J lost 5; bases outside the gene matches: 6. Germline CDR1 reads SGHNT; CDR2 reads YYREEE (reference sequence). The CDR3 runs to 14 residues. CDR3 residues: CASSLRGGGETQYF. CDR3 in DNA: TGTGCCAGCAGCTTACGAGGGGGCGGCGAGACCCAGTACTTC.

In its sample, this clonotype was seen a few times. One junction end disagrees with the germline gene, perhaps due to a read error. The chain links TRBV12-3 or TRBV12-4 to TRBJ1-6; perhaps TRBD1 as D (5 bases). This CDR3 contains 15 residues. The CDR3 loop is CASTNAGTENSPLNF. The CDR3 DNA reads as TGTGCCAGCACCAATGCCGGGACGGAGAATTCACCCCTCAACTTT.

This clonotype was picked up many times. The chain couples TRBV5-1 to TRBJ2-3, with 10 positions matching TRBD2. Unmatched junction bases numbered 2, after V lost 7 bases and J lost 0 bases. Germline CDR1 SGHRS, CDR2 YFSETQ. The CDR3 extends over 14 amino acids. In DNA form, the CDR3 reads TGCGCCAGCCGGACTAGCGGAAGCACAGATACGCAGTATTTT. Translated, it gives CASRTSGSTDTQYF.

This clonotype was seen many times. This chain joins TRBV21-1 and TRBJ1-5; the DNA was not compared with TRBD1, the D call given in the table. TRBV21-1 is reported as a pseudogene. This CDR3 is 15 amino acids long. The CDR3 nucleotides read TGTGCCAGCAGCAAACCCGGGACAGGGCTTCAGCCCCAGCATTTT. Protein product: CASSKPGTGLQPQHF.

This clonotype was counted ten times or more. V gene TRBV9 combines with J gene TRBJ1-1; no clear D gene. Trimming took off 0 bases at V and 1 base at J, with 4 bases between the two ends. Germline V gene data show CDR1 as SGDLS and CDR2 as YYNGEE. The CDR3 loop spans 13 amino acids. CDR3 in amino acids: CASSVATNTEAFF. The CDR3 nucleotides read TGTGCCAGCAGCGTAGCTACGAACACTGAAGCTTTCTTT.

This clonotype was recorded at least ten times. This chain joins TRBV20-1 and TRBJ1-2, with a possible D match to TRBD1 (6 bases). V dropped 5 bases and J dropped 5 bases, with 6 bases sitting between them. CDR3 size: 10 residues. Germline V gene data show CDR1 as DFQATT and CDR2 as SNEGSKA (reference sequence). In DNA form, the CDR3 reads TGCAGTGCTGGACAGTATGGCTACACCTTC. This gives the protein CSAGQYGYTF.

At least ten counts were recorded for this clonotype. The chain carries TRBV5-1 and TRBJ2-3; perhaps TRBD1 as D (7 bases). This CDR3 comprises 15 residues. Germline loops: CDR1 SGHRS, CDR2 YFSETQ. V lost 4 bases and J lost 5, with 17 bases in between. This CDR3 reads CASSGGTATQDTQYF. CDR3 DNA: TGCGCCAGCAGCGGAGGGACAGCAACCCAAGATACGCAGTATTTT.

A few counts support this clonotype. The chain carries TRBV3-1 and TRBJ2-4; TRBD2 agrees at 9 bases. In germline, CDR1 is LGHDT, CDR2 YNNKEL (reference sequence). The CDR3 has 19 residues. Germline trimming cut 4 bases from V and 0 bases from J; bases unmatched to any gene: 13. CDR3 nucleotides: TGTGCCAGCAGCCCCACCCGAGCTAGCGGGGCACTAGCCAAAAACATTCAGTACTTC. It yields the protein CASSPTRASGALAKNIQYF.

The J gene is TRBJ1-5, the V gene TRBV6-5; D unresolved. V gave up 6 bases and J gave up 0 bases, with 12 bases separating them. The CDR3 covers 15 residues. Germline V lookup: CDR1 MNHEY, CDR2 SVGAGI. The CDR3 region is CASSIDGYSNQPQHF. The CDR3 DNA is TGTGCCAGCAGCATCGACGGCTATAGCAATCAGCCCCAGCATTTT.

As regards this clonotype: A much more abundant neighbour one base away suggests this may be a read error. It is likely a read error, because the conserved phenylalanine at the end of the CDR3 is missing. The chain is built from TRBV4-2 and TRBJ2-5, with 7 bases aligning to TRBD2. The ends lost 0 bases at V and 0 bases at J; junction bases unmatched: 7. The CDR3 sequence is 17 residues long. Germline values: CDR1 LGHNA, CDR2 YNFKEQ. CDR3 sequence: CASSQEGDSGYQETQYY. CDR3 in DNA: TGTGCCAGCAGCCAAGAAGGGGATAGCGGGTACCAAGAGACCCAGTACTAC.

In its sample, this clonotype was seen many times. The V call is TRBV7-9, the J call TRBJ1-2; D is uncertain. This CDR3 is 13 amino acids long. Deletions cut 6 bases from V and 6 bases from J, with 14 bases between. Germline V gene sequence: CDR1 SEHNR, CDR2 FQNEAQ (reference sequence). The CDR3 nucleotides are TGTGCCAGCAGACCGAGCCTGGAGAATGGCTACACCTTC. As protein: CASRPSLENGYTF.

This clonotype was picked up many times. The chain has TRBV6-5 and TRBJ2-3; D call uncertain. V shed 2 bases and J shed 5 bases, with 11 bases lying between them. CDR3 length equals 14 residues. Germline V gives CDR1 MNHEY, CDR2 SVGAGI. CDR3 nucleotides: TGTGCCAGCAGTTACGGGGATTTCGGAGATACGCAGTATTTT. It yields the protein CASSYGDFGDTQYF.

This clonotype occurred many times. The chain uses TRBV14 and TRBJ2-7, with unresolved D. V lost 1 base and J 7 bases, leaving 20 bases between the germline ends. There are 16 residues in the CDR3. From germline, CDR1 is SGHDN and CDR2 FVKESK. CDR3 sequence (DNA): TGTGCCAGCAGCCAAGCAGTCGGTCGGGTCCCTAGGGAGCAGTACTTC. Translation: CASSQAVGRVPREQYF.

This clonotype was observed a handful of times. CDR3 protein: CASSQVQGIVPRTEAFF. The CDR3 region has the DNA TGTGCCAGCAGCCAAGTACAGGGTATTGTCCCTAGGACTGAAGCTTTCTTT. V is TRBV14 and J is TRBJ1-1, with D perhaps TRBD1 (6 bases). The CDR3 runs to 17 residues. CDR1 and CDR2 from the germline V gene are SGHDN and FVKESK. V dropped 1 base and J dropped 5 bases, with 20 bases sitting between them.

This clonotype was seen many times. DNA for the CDR3: TGTGCCAGCAGCACGACACAGGGGATGGATGAGCAGTTCTTC. This encodes CASSTTQGMDEQFF. The chain couples TRBV7-9 to TRBJ2-1; 7 positions match TRBD1. This CDR3 comprises 14 residues. Germline CDR1 reads SEHNR; CDR2 reads FQNEAQ (reference sequence). With V trimmed by 5 bases and J by 8 bases, 9 bases remained unmatched.

Ten or more counts support this clonotype. The CDR3 nucleotides read TGCGCCAGCAGCTCGCAGGGGAACTCCTACAATGAGCAGTTCTTC. It specifies CASSSQGNSYNEQFF. The chain couples TRBV5-1 to TRBJ2-1; TRBD1 is a possible D gene (6 bases). Germline V gives CDR1 SGHRS, CDR2 YFSETQ. V was trimmed by 3 bases and J by 0 bases, leaving 10 bases between them. The CDR3 spans 15 residues.

Many counts were recorded for this clonotype. V is TRBV5-1 and J is TRBJ1-1; D gene uncertain. Germline CDR1 is SGHRS and CDR2 is YFSETQ. V lost 4 bases, J lost 0 bases, and 7 bases lay in between. This CDR3 has 13 amino acids. CDR3 region: CASSPRVNTEAFF. The CDR3 region has the DNA TGCGCCAGCAGCCCCCGTGTGAACACTGAAGCTTTCTTT.

This clonotype was seen at least ten times. The gene calls are TRBV6-2 or TRBV6-3 and TRBJ2-2; the match to TRBD2 covers 8 bases. CDR3 length: 14 amino acids. Germline trimming cut 6 bases from V and 7 bases from J; bases unmatched to any gene: 7. Germline V gene lookup returns CDR1 MNHEY and CDR2 SVGEGT. The CDR3 nucleotides are TGTGCCAGCAGCCACAGCGGGGGTAGCGGGGAGCTGTTTTTT. Encoded protein: CASSHSGGSGELFF.

As to this clonotype: A much larger clone is a single base away; this may be a read error. The chain couples TRBV20-1 to TRBJ2-2; D remains unclear. The CDR3 sequence is 14 residues long. Trimming took off 3 bases at V and 4 bases at J, with 12 bases between the two ends. Germline V CDR1 and CDR2: DFQATT, SNEGSKA (reference sequence). The DNA for the CDR3 is TGCAGTGCTAGGATTGCTAGAGGCACCGGGGAGCTGTTTTTT. Its translation: CSARIARGTGELFF.

The chain has TRBV2 and TRBJ1-5; a weak D match, TRBD1 (5 bases). V was pared by 6 bases and J by 4 bases, with 10 bases between. CDR1 is SNHLY and CDR2 is FYNNEI in the germline V gene. The CDR3 loop spans 13 amino acids. In nucleotides, the CDR3 is TGTGCCAGCAGGGACAAAGAAAATCAGCCCCAGCATTTT. Amino acids: CASRDKENQPQHF. The full variable domain, in which reference TRBV2 and TRBJ1-5 provide the parts outside the CDR3, is EPEVTQTPSHQVTQMGQEVILRCVPISNHLYFYWYRQILGQKVEFLVSFYNNEISEKSEIFDDQFSVERPDGSNFTLKIRSTKLEDSAMYFCASRDKENQPQHFGDGTRLSIL.

This clonotype has ten or more counts. The V call is TRBV7-6, the J call TRBJ2-3; 7 bases line up with TRBD1. Germline V CDR1 and CDR2: SGHVS, FNYEAQ. After removal of 5 bases from V and 1 base from J, the junction contained 6 bases not matched to a gene. The CDR3 has 15 amino acids. CDR3: CASSIQGFGTDTQYF. In DNA, the CDR3 is TGTGCCAGCAGCATACAGGGGTTTGGCACAGATACGCAGTATTTT.

This clonotype was detected ten times or more. V usage is TRBV20-1 and J usage is TRBJ1-2, with unresolved D. V lost 1 base and J lost 5, with 14 bases in between. CDR3 length: 14 amino acids. From germline, CDR1 is DFQATT and CDR2 SNEGSKA (reference sequence). CDR3: CSARGGALGYGYTF. CDR3 coding DNA: TGCAGTGCTAGAGGGGGTGCCCTGGGATATGGCTACACCTTC.

This clonotype showed up many times. The V gene is TRBV20-1, the J gene TRBJ2-5; 9 bases are a match to TRBD1. The V segment lost 3 bases and the J segment 4 bases; nucleotides outside the gene matches: 6. The CDR3 contains 14 residues. The germline gives CDR1 DFQATT, CDR2 SNEGSKA (reference sequence). CDR3 residues: CSASLQGALETQYF. CDR3 sequence (DNA): TGCAGTGCTAGTCTACAGGGGGCTTTAGAGACCCAGTACTTC.